These T cell receptor beta chains were read from a single sample in a study of blood T cell repertoires in COVID-19. Libraries were prepared by immunoSEQ multiplex PCR; TCRdb keeps only in-frame clonotypes and omits some of them. The table records 80,000 or so clones, approximately 89% of them present only once. Sequencing was performed on peripheral blood. All receptors come from a man aged 45-65 years with acute or convalescent COVID-19. Both conserved end residues are part of each CDR3. The D gene is left open where the match is weak. Size is omitted from some rows. Given values are once, few, many or a class for expanded clones.

>TRBV3-1/TRBV3-2|TRBJ2-7|NA|NA
CASSQGAAGSYEQYF
TGTGCCAGCAGCCAAGGGGCGGCGGGAAGCTACGAGCAGTACTTC
>TRBV7-2|TRBJ1-1|NA|NA
CASSLSKDIVTEAFF
TGTGCCAGCAGCTTAAGCAAGGACATAGTAACTGAAGCTTTCTTT
>TRBV7-6|TRBJ2-3|NA|TRBD2
CASSLTSGSDTQYF
TGTGCCAGCAGCTTGACTAGCGGCTCAGATACGCAGTATTTT
>TRBV7-2|TRBJ1-6|few|TRBD1
CASSLGGQGDEPLHF
TGTGCCAGCAGCTTAGGGGGACAGGGGGATGAACCCCTCCACTTT
>TRBV6-5|TRBJ2-1|NA|TRBD2
CASKASGSYGEQFF
TGTGCCAGCAAGGCTAGCGGGAGCTACGGTGAGCAGTTCTTC
>TRBV5-1|TRBJ2-7|NA|TRBD1
CASSLRQGRYEQYF
TGCGCCAGCAGCCTTAGACAGGGGAGGTACGAGCAGTACTTC
>TRBV7-3|TRBJ2-1|NA|NA
CASSFLGVNEQFF
TGTGCCAGCAGCTTTTTAGGGGTGAATGAGCAGTTCTTC
>TRBV3-1/TRBV3-2|TRBJ1-1|once|NA
CASSQDSRVRNTEAFF
TGTGCCAGCAGCCAAGATTCCCGGGTAAGGAACACTGAAGCTTTCTTT
>TRBV6-6|TRBJ1-2|NA|NA
CASSYGGPLDYGYTF
TGTGCCAGCAGTTACGGAGGACCCCTGGACTATGGCTACACCTTC
>TRBV29-1|TRBJ1-2|NA|NA
CSVNGLENPRDGYTF
TGCAGCGTGAATGGACTCGAAAATCCCCGAGATGGCTACACCTTC
>TRBV27|TRBJ1-3|NA|NA
CASSFRLEARDTIYF
TGTGCCAGCAGTTTTAGGTTGGAGGCCCGGGACACCATATATTTT
>TRBV5-3|TRBJ2-2|NA|NA
CARSPPTGELFF
TGTGCCAGAAGCCCCCCGACCGGGGAGCTGTTTTTT
>TRBV4-3|TRBJ2-3|NA|TRBD2
CASSQTSGGPDTQYF
TGCGCCAGCAGCCAAACTAGCGGGGGCCCAGATACGCAGTATTTT
>TRBV28|TRBJ2-7|once|NA
CASSSDRGSYEQYF
TGTGCCAGCAGTTCCGATCGGGGGTCCTACGAGCAGTACTTC
>TRBV5-6|TRBJ1-1|NA|NA
CASSPGRGLLNTEAFF
TGTGCCAGCAGCCCTGGTCGGGGTCTCTTGAACACTGAAGCTTTCTTT
>TRBV9|TRBJ1-2|NA|TRBD1
CASSEGQGHYGYTF
TGTGCCAGCAGCGAGGGACAGGGACACTATGGCTACACCTTC
>TRBV7-8|TRBJ2-3|NA|TRBD2
CASSLVRGGNTRTDTQYF
TGTGCCAGCAGCTTAGTCCGGGGGGGGAATACGCGCACAGATACGCAGTATTTT
>TRBV5-1|TRBJ1-3|few|NA
CASSLADSNFPTSSGNTIYF
TGCGCCAGCAGCTTGGCCGACAGCAATTTTCCTACCTCCTCTGGAAACACCATATATTTT
>TRBV6-5|TRBJ2-5|NA|TRBD1
CASNQGAGETQYF
TGTGCCAGCAACCAGGGGGCCGGGGAGACCCAGTACTTC
>TRBV15|TRBJ1-2|few|TRBD1
CATSGGQANYGYTF
TGTGCCACCAGCGGCGGACAGGCGAACTATGGCTACACCTTC
>TRBV28|TRBJ1-1|NA|NA
CASSSSGGGNTEAFF
TGTGCCAGCAGTTCCTCTGGGGGAGGGAACACTGAAGCTTTCTTT
>TRBV5-4|TRBJ2-1|NA|NA
CASSRDSEASYNEQFF
TGTGCCAGCAGCCGGGACTCGGAAGCCTCCTACAATGAGCAGTTCTTC
>TRBV29-1|TRBJ1-6|NA|NA
CSVAEQGRNSPLHF
TGCAGCGTTGCGGAGCAGGGCAGAAATTCACCCCTCCACTTT
>TRBV2|TRBJ2-1|once|NA
CASSDWHNNEQFF
TGTGCCAGCAGTGACTGGCACAATAATGAGCAGTTCTTC
>TRBV19|TRBJ2-3|NA|NA
CASSSYTDTQYF
TGTGCCAGTAGTAGTTACACAGATACGCAGTATTTT
>TRBV4-2|TRBJ2-2|NA|NA
CASSHSLQADYTGELFF
TGTGCCAGCAGCCACTCCTTACAAGCGGACTACACCGGGGAGCTGTTTTTT
>TRBV10-1|TRBJ2-2|NA|TRBD1
CASNTGGSGLASTGELFF
TGCGCCAGCAATACAGGGGGCTCGGGGCTAGCGAGCACCGGGGAGCTGTTTTTT
>TRBV7-9|TRBJ2-2|NA|NA
CASSSHIGQSNTGELFF
TGTGCCAGCAGCTCACATATAGGACAGTCGAACACCGGGGAGCTGTTTTTT
>TRBV4-3|TRBJ2-3|once|TRBD1
CASSLRATGTVFGTQYF
TGCGCCAGCAGCCTCAGAGCCACCGGGACAGTTTTCGGTACGCAGTATTTT